This entry lists 14 T cell receptor beta chains sequenced from one sample in a study of response to subunit inactivated influenza vaccine (dated by TCRdb to between 2017 and 2018). Libraries were made using RT-PCR. Sequenced on an Illumina HiSeq 2500. The raw public data were reprocessed by TCRdb itself: fastp quality trimming at Q25, MiXCR clonotype calling, in-frame beta chains only. One record per CDR3 amino acid sequence lists the most common genes and DNA. This sample comprises about 650,000 distinct CDR3 sequences, roughly 15% of them detected only once. The ten largest make up around 7.6% of the sample. The sequencing used PBMCs from blood, collected less than 15 days before vaccination. The receptors derive from a man aged 45-65 years who received an inactivated influenza vaccine. Donor details come from another sample of the same person, matched by shared clones.

The chain recombines TRBV6-2 or TRBV6-3 with TRBJ1-2, with TRBD1 matching 7 bases. The J segment lost 3 bases and the V segment lost 5 bases, leaving 3 bases of the junction unmatched. The CDR3 covers 13 residues. Germline CDR1 is MNHEY and CDR2 is SVGEGT. The CDR3 coding sequence is TGTGCCAGCAGTCCGGACAGGTACTATGGCTACACCTTC. Translated: CASSPDRYYGYTF.

As to this clonotype: A much larger clone is a single base away; this may be a read error. The rearrangement joins TRBV10-3 to TRBJ2-5; unclear D gene. V was pared by 0 bases and J by 5 bases, with 7 bases between. Germline CDR1 ENHRY, CDR2 SYGVKD. This CDR3 has 13 residues. The CDR3 here is CAISESVVETQYF. The CDR3 coding sequence is TGTGCCATCAGTGAGTCGGTGGTGGAGACCCAGTACTTC.

This chain joins TRBV2 and TRBJ2-3; D is unclear. Germline lookup yields CDR1 SNHLY and CDR2 FYNNEI. V dropped 6 bases and J dropped 6 bases, with 10 bases sitting between them. This CDR3 is built from 12 residues. In DNA form, the CDR3 reads TGTGCCAGCAGAACGAGCCCCGATACGCAGTATTTT. Encoded protein: CASRTSPDTQYF.

The gene calls are TRBV2 and TRBJ1-6; 8 bases match TRBD1. The CDR3 contains 15 residues. Germline-derived CDR1 and CDR2 are SNHLY and FYNNEI. Trimming cost V 4 bases and J 10 bases; bases outside gene matches: 9. The CDR3 DNA sequence: TGTGCCAGCAGTGGGGGTCAGGGGGCGGGATCACCCCTCCACTTT. It specifies CASSGGQGAGSPLHF. The complete variable domain, with remaining parts taken from reference TRBV2 and TRBJ1-6, reads EPEVTQTPSHQVTQMGQEVILRCVPISNHLYFYWYRQILGQKVEFLVSFYNNEISEKSEIFDDQFSVERPDGSNFTLKIRSTKLEDSAMYFCASSGGQGAGSPLHFGNGTRLTVT.

V and J are TRBV18 and TRBJ2-4; TRBD1 agrees at 7 bases. CDR3 length: 16 amino acids. CDR1 and CDR2 from the germline V gene are KGHSH and LQKENI. V was pared by 1 base and J by 1 base, with 4 bases of the junction left unmatched. In DNA form, the CDR3 reads TGTGCCAGCTCACCACGTACAGGGGTTGCCAAAAACATTCAGTACTTC. Protein: CASSPRTGVAKNIQYF.

The V gene is TRBV7-8, the J gene TRBJ2-3; TRBD2 matches at 7 bases. V was clipped by 5 bases and J by 2 bases; unmatched bases: 7. CDR1 SGHVS and CDR2 FQNEAQ come from the germline V gene. The CDR3 has 15 amino acids. The CDR3: CASSILAAPTDTQYF. The CDR3 DNA follows: TGTGCCAGCAGCATCCTAGCGGCACCCACAGATACGCAGTATTTT.

The rearrangement joins TRBV15 to TRBJ2-2, with D hard to call. V dropped 6 bases and J dropped 0 bases, with 14 bases sitting between them. CDR1 is LNHNV and CDR2 is YYDKDF in the germline V gene (reference sequence). This CDR3 contains 16 residues. The CDR3 reads CATSTSSRANTGELFF. DNA of the CDR3: TGTGCCACCAGTACATCTTCGAGAGCGAACACCGGGGAGCTGTTTTTT.

This chain uses TRBV5-1 with TRBJ2-6; 9 bases are a match to TRBD1. The length of the CDR3 is 19 residues. V trimming: 0 bases; J trimming: 0 bases; junction bases outside the gene matches: 7. Germline-derived CDR1 and CDR2 are SGHRS and YFSETQ. CDR3 region: CASSLGTGGSLSGANVLTF. In DNA form, the CDR3 reads TGCGCCAGCAGCTTGGGAACAGGGGGCTCCCTCTCTGGGGCCAACGTCCTGACTTTC.

In its sample, this clonotype was seen a few times. V is TRBV25-1 and J is TRBJ1-1; TRBD1 is a possible D gene (5 bases). CDR3 length: 15 amino acids. Trimming removed 4 bases at V and 0 bases at J, with 12 bases between. The germline gives CDR1 MGHDK, CDR2 SYGVNS. The CDR3 here is CASSASGTLNTEAFF. CDR3 coding DNA: TGTGCCAGCAGTGCTTCAGGGACCTTGAACACTGAAGCTTTCTTT.

In this sample, this clonotype turned up a few times. The V gene is TRBV5-6, the J gene TRBJ2-3; no definite D call. The CDR3 contains 13 residues. Trimming pared 3 bases from V and 0 bases from J, leaving 5 bases between. Per the germline V gene, CDR1 is SGHDT and CDR2 is YYEEEE. The CDR3 coding sequence is TGTGCCAGCAGCTGGTGGAGCACAGATACGCAGTATTTT. It codes for CASSWWSTDTQYF.

A few counts support this clonotype. This CDR3 reads CAISGGETETQYF. DNA for the CDR3: TGTGCCATTAGCGGGGGTGAAACGGAGACCCAGTACTTC. V is TRBV10-3 and J is TRBJ2-5; 9 bases agree with TRBD2. CDR3 length: 13 amino acids. Trimming at V came to 9 bases and at J to 5 bases, leaving 7 bases not matched to a gene. Looked up from germline, CDR1 is ENHRY and CDR2 is SYGVKD.

This chain connects TRBV2 to TRBJ2-3; no clear D gene. Trimming pared 3 bases from V and 0 bases from J, leaving 7 bases between. Looked up from germline, CDR1 is SNHLY and CDR2 is FYNNEI. The CDR3 has 14 amino acids. CDR3 sequence (DNA): TGTGCCAGCAGTGACTTGGATAGCACAGATACGCAGTATTTT. It yields the protein CASSDLDSTDTQYF.

This rearrangement joins TRBV4-3 to TRBJ2-3, with D unresolved. V gave up 2 bases and J gave up 0 bases, with 12 bases separating them. Per the germline V gene, CDR1 is LGHNA and CDR2 is YSLEER. The CDR3 loop spans 16 amino acids. As DNA, the CDR3 is TGCGCCAGCAGCCAATCCTTGCTGGGGAGCACAGATACGCAGTATTTT. Encoded protein: CASSQSLLGSTDTQYF.

The sample holds a few counts of this clonotype. The rearrangement uses TRBV7-3 and TRBJ2-7; TRBD1 is a possible D gene (6 bases). The V gene lost 1 base and the J gene lost 7 bases, with 11 bases spanning the gap. The CDR3 spans 13 residues. In germline, CDR1 is SGHTA, CDR2 FQGTGA. This chain's CDR3 is CASSLKTGGEQYF. DNA of the CDR3: TGTGCCAGCAGCTTAAAGACAGGCGGGGAGCAGTACTTC.